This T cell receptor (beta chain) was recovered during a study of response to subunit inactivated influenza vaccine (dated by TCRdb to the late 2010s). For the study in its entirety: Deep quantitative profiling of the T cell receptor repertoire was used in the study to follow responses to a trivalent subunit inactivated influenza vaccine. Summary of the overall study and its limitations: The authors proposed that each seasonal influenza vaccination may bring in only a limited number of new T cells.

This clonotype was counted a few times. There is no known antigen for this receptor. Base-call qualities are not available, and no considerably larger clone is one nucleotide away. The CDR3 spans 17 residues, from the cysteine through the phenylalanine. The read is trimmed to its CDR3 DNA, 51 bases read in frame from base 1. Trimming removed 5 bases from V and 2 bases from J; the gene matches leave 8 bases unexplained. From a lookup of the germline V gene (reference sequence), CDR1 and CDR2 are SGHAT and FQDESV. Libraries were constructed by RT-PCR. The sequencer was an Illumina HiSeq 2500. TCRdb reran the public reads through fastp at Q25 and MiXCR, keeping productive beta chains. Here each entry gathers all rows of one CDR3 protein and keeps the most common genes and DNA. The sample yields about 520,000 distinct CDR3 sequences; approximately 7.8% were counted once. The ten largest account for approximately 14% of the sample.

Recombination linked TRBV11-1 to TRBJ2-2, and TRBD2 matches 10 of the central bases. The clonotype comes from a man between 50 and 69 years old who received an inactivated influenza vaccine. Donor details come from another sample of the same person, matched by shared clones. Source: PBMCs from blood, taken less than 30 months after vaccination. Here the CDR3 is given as CASSKVTSGINTGELFF. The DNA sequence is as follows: TGTGCCAGCAGCAAAGTCACTAGCGGGATAAACACCGGGGAGCTGTTTTTT.